Shown below are 14 T cell receptor beta chains from a single sample sequenced in a study of blood T cell repertoires in COVID-19. Profiling relied on immunoSEQ multiplex PCR, and the TCRdb table lists in-frame clones only, not all of them. The profile shows fewer than 140,000 clones, under 85% of them singletons. The material sequenced was peripheral blood. Every receptor here comes from an older woman with acute or convalescent COVID-19.

This clone was seen ten or more times. This chain joins TRBV19 and TRBJ2-7; D might be TRBD2 (6 bases). Germline lookup yields CDR1 LNHDA and CDR2 SQIVND (reference sequence). The CDR3 is made up of 15 amino acids. V lost 3 bases and J lost 0, with 12 bases in between. The CDR3 protein is CASSMTSSASYEQYF. CDR3 coding DNA: TGTGCCAGTAGTATGACCTCTAGCGCCTCCTACGAGCAGTACTTC.

The V gene is TRBV6-2 or TRBV6-3, the J gene TRBJ2-3; 9 bases are shared with TRBD1. The CDR3 runs 15 residues. The V segment lost 5 bases and the J segment 4 bases; nucleotides outside the gene matches: 7. The germline V gene encodes CDR1 MNHEY and CDR2 SVGEGT. In DNA, the CDR3 is TGTGCCAGCAGTCTGGGACAGGGAGAGTCAGATACGCAGTATTTT. Amino acids: CASSLGQGESDTQYF.

The CDR3 is CASGTSPDTQYF. Written as DNA, the CDR3 is TGCGCCAGCGGAACTAGCCCAGATACGCAGTATTTT. This chain links TRBV5-1 with TRBJ2-3; D possibly corresponds to TRBD2 (6 bases). The CDR3 has 12 amino acids. V was cut by 7 bases and J by 4 bases, with 10 bases left in between. Germline lookup yields CDR1 SGHRS and CDR2 YFSETQ.

This clone was detected only once. This chain connects TRBV6-5 to TRBJ2-3, with D hard to call. CDR3 length: 14 amino acids. Germline V gene data show CDR1 as MNHEY and CDR2 as SVGAGI. The ends were cut back, 7 bases at V and 0 bases at J, with 11 bases in the middle. The CDR3 is CASTRSKSTDTQYF. In nucleotides, the CDR3 is TGTGCCAGCACGAGGAGTAAAAGCACAGATACGCAGTATTTT.

This clone was seen only a few times. The V and J genes are TRBV5-6 and TRBJ2-7; possibly TRBD2 for D (5 bases). Trimming cost V 0 bases and J 3 bases, with 13 bases left between them. Germline CDR1 SGHDT, CDR2 YYEEEE. This CDR3 spans 15 amino acids. CDR3 bases: TGTGCCAGCAGCTTGGGGGTCGGGGTCGGCTACGAGCAGTACTTC. Protein: CASSLGVGVGYEQYF.

The table lists this clone with a few counts. V is TRBV27 and J is TRBJ2-7; the match to TRBD1 covers 8 bases. In germline, CDR1 is MNHEY, CDR2 SMNVEV (reference sequence). The CDR3 sequence is 15 residues long. The V gene end was trimmed by 5 bases and the J gene end by 0 bases; junction bases not matched to a gene: 6. The DNA of the CDR3 is TGTGCCAGCAGTGCCAGGGGGCTCTACTCCTACGAGCAGTACTTC. Encoded protein: CASSARGLYSYEQYF.

The V gene is TRBV3-1 (or the pseudogene TRBV3-2), the J gene TRBJ1-2; 7 positions agree with TRBD1. V lost 1 base and J lost 4; bases outside the gene matches: 6. Germline V CDR1 and CDR2: LGHDT, YNNKEL (reference sequence). The CDR3 runs 15 residues. CDR3 loop: CASSQGTGRGYGYTF. In nucleotides, the CDR3 is TGTGCCAGCAGCCAAGGGACAGGTCGAGGCTATGGCTACACCTTC.

CDR3 coding DNA: TGCGCCAGCAGCTTGGCCCCACAGGGGGGGACCTACGAGCAGTACTTC. Its translation is CASSLAPQGGTYEQYF. This sequence joins TRBV5-1 and TRBJ2-7; the D gene is possibly TRBD1 (8 bases). V was trimmed by 0 bases and J by 2 bases, leaving 15 bases between them. The CDR3 spans 16 residues. In germline, CDR1 is SGHRS, CDR2 YFSETQ. The full variable domain, its missing parts supplied by reference TRBV5-1 and TRBJ2-7, is KAGVTQTPRYLIKTRGQQVTLSCSPISGHRSVSWYQQTPGQGLQFLFEYFSETQRNKGNFPGRFSGRQFSNSRSEMNVSTLELGDSALYLCASSLAPQGGTYEQYFGPGTRLTVT.

The rearrangement links TRBV3-1 (or the pseudogene TRBV3-2) to TRBJ1-6; 7 bases fit TRBD1. V lost 4 bases and J lost 4; bases outside the gene matches: 10. The CDR3 spans 17 residues. The germline gives CDR1 LGHDT, CDR2 YNNKEL (reference sequence). CDR3 in amino acids: CASSRLTGTAYNSPLHF. CDR3 DNA: TGTGCCAGCAGCCGCTTAACCGGGACAGCGTATAATTCACCCCTCCACTTT.

The genes are TRBV19 and TRBJ2-1; TRBD2 matches 8 bases. The trim removed 6 bases at V and 1 base at J, leaving 5 bases unmatched. Per the germline V gene, CDR1 is LNHDA and CDR2 is SQIVND (reference sequence). This CDR3 spans 15 amino acids. CDR3 coding DNA: TGTGCCAGTAGCGGGAGGGCCTCATCCTACAATGAGCAGTTCTTC. Encoded protein: CASSGRASSYNEQFF.

This chain uses TRBV18 with TRBJ2-7, with TRBD2 matching over 8 bases. The CDR3 has 15 residues. Looked up from germline, CDR1 is KGHSH and CDR2 is LQKENI. V shed 5 bases, J shed 3 bases, and the junction held 9 bases outside the gene matches. CDR3 bases: TGTGCCAGCTCAGCCTCCGGGACTAGGAACTACGAGCAGTACTTC. Translated, it gives CASSASGTRNYEQYF.

Concerning this clone: Other DNA sequences in the same sample also yield this CDR3. V and J are TRBV7-2 and TRBJ2-5; D is uncertain. Germline-derived CDR1 and CDR2 are SGHTA and FQGNSA. The CDR3 has 12 residues. Trimming shortened V by 3 bases and J by 5 bases, and 7 bases separated the two germline ends. The CDR3 region has the DNA TGTGCCAGCAGCTTGGGCAGGGAGACCCAGTACTTC. It encodes CASSLGRETQYF.

This clone has a handful of counts. The chain recombines TRBV5-8 with TRBJ2-7; D is possibly TRBD2 (6 bases). This CDR3 has 12 residues. V dropped 1 base and J dropped 6 bases, with 8 bases sitting between them. Germline CDR1 reads SGHTS; CDR2 reads YDEGEE. CDR3 protein: CASSLRGGEQYF. The CDR3 nucleotides are TGTGCCAGCAGCTTGAGGGGAGGCGAGCAGTACTTC.

This chain connects TRBV15 to TRBJ1-6; TRBD1 aligns across 7 bases. V shed 0 bases and J 9 bases; nucleotides not matched to a gene: 8. Germline V lookup: CDR1 LNHNV, CDR2 YYDKDF (reference sequence). The CDR3 length is 16 residues. The CDR3 DNA reads TGTGCCACCAGCAGAGATTTTTGGCAGGGGGGTTCACCCCTCCACTTT. It yields the protein CATSRDFWQGGSPLHF.